This record concerns one T cell receptor beta chain sequence. Trimming took 7 bases from V and 4 from J, leaving 15 bases between them. The germline V gene has CDR1 LNHDA and CDR2 SQIVND (reference sequence). The CDR3 totals 14 residues. The data originate from a study of control samples from healthy donors and cancer patients. Here immunoSEQ multiplex PCR was the method, and the copy in TCRdb shows in-frame clones only, minus some. This table has some 23,000 clones, approximately 85% appearing once. The rearrangement joins TRBV19 to TRBJ2-3; D is perhaps TRBD2 (6 bases). This clonotype was obtained from a man aged 60-69 years with head and neck cancer. The sequencing input was PBMCs. CDR3 region: CASKGGIRADTQYF. The DNA for the CDR3 is TGTGCCAGTAAAGGCGGGATAAGAGCAGATACGCAGTATTTT.